This paragraph covers one TCR beta chain sequence. The antigen is unknown. The sample originates from a study of cytomegalovirus exposure and HLA in healthy donors. Trimming at V came to 4 bases and at J to 4 bases, leaving 6 bases not matched to a gene. Germline V CDR1 and CDR2: SGHNT, YYREEE (reference sequence). CDR3 size: 15 residues. General study findings and limits: In vitro assays verified that three CMV-associated chains recognized CMV antigens specifically.

Sequencing was performed with immunoSEQ multiplex PCR; in TCRdb, only in-frame clones are kept and a portion is missing. The sample contains 120,000 or so clones, 88% of which appear only once. Sequenced material: PBMCs. The clonotype was recovered from a man aged 25 to 40 in good health and CMV-seronegative. The chain has TRBV5-4 and TRBJ2-1, with TRBD1 matching over 9 bases. As DNA, the CDR3 is TGTGCCAGCAGCCGGACCGGGACAGGGTACAATGAGCAGTTCTTC. It is translated as CASSRTGTGYNEQFF.